The sequence of this T cell receptor beta chain was determined in a study of blood T cell repertoires in COVID-19. Study in general: Whether acute or convalescent, the COVID-19 samples came from the United States, Italy and Spain. From T cells, B-cell-depleted T cells, or PBMCs came the material, which was cDNA or gDNA.

In the original analysis: Counts of nucleated cells, estimated from reference gene primer amplification, were obtained. Sequenced by immunoSEQ multiplex PCR; TCRdb stores in-frame clones only, minus some. The V and J calls and the clone size are those of that table, but D and trimming were determined from the DNA. Of around 25,000 clones listed, around 73% are singletons. Germline V gene lookup returns CDR1 MNHNS and CDR2 SASEGT. The CDR3 totals 17 residues. J gave up 2 bases and V 0 bases, and 8 bases lay outside the gene matches. The sample taken for sequencing was peripheral blood. The clonotype was recovered from a human donor in a cohort sampled during active or convalescent COVID-19. This sequence joins TRBV6-1 and TRBJ2-7, with 9 bases identical to TRBD2. As DNA, the CDR3 is TGTGCCAGCAGTGAAGCGCTAGCGGGATTTACTCCCTACGAGCAGTACTTC. It codes for CASSEALAGFTPYEQYF.